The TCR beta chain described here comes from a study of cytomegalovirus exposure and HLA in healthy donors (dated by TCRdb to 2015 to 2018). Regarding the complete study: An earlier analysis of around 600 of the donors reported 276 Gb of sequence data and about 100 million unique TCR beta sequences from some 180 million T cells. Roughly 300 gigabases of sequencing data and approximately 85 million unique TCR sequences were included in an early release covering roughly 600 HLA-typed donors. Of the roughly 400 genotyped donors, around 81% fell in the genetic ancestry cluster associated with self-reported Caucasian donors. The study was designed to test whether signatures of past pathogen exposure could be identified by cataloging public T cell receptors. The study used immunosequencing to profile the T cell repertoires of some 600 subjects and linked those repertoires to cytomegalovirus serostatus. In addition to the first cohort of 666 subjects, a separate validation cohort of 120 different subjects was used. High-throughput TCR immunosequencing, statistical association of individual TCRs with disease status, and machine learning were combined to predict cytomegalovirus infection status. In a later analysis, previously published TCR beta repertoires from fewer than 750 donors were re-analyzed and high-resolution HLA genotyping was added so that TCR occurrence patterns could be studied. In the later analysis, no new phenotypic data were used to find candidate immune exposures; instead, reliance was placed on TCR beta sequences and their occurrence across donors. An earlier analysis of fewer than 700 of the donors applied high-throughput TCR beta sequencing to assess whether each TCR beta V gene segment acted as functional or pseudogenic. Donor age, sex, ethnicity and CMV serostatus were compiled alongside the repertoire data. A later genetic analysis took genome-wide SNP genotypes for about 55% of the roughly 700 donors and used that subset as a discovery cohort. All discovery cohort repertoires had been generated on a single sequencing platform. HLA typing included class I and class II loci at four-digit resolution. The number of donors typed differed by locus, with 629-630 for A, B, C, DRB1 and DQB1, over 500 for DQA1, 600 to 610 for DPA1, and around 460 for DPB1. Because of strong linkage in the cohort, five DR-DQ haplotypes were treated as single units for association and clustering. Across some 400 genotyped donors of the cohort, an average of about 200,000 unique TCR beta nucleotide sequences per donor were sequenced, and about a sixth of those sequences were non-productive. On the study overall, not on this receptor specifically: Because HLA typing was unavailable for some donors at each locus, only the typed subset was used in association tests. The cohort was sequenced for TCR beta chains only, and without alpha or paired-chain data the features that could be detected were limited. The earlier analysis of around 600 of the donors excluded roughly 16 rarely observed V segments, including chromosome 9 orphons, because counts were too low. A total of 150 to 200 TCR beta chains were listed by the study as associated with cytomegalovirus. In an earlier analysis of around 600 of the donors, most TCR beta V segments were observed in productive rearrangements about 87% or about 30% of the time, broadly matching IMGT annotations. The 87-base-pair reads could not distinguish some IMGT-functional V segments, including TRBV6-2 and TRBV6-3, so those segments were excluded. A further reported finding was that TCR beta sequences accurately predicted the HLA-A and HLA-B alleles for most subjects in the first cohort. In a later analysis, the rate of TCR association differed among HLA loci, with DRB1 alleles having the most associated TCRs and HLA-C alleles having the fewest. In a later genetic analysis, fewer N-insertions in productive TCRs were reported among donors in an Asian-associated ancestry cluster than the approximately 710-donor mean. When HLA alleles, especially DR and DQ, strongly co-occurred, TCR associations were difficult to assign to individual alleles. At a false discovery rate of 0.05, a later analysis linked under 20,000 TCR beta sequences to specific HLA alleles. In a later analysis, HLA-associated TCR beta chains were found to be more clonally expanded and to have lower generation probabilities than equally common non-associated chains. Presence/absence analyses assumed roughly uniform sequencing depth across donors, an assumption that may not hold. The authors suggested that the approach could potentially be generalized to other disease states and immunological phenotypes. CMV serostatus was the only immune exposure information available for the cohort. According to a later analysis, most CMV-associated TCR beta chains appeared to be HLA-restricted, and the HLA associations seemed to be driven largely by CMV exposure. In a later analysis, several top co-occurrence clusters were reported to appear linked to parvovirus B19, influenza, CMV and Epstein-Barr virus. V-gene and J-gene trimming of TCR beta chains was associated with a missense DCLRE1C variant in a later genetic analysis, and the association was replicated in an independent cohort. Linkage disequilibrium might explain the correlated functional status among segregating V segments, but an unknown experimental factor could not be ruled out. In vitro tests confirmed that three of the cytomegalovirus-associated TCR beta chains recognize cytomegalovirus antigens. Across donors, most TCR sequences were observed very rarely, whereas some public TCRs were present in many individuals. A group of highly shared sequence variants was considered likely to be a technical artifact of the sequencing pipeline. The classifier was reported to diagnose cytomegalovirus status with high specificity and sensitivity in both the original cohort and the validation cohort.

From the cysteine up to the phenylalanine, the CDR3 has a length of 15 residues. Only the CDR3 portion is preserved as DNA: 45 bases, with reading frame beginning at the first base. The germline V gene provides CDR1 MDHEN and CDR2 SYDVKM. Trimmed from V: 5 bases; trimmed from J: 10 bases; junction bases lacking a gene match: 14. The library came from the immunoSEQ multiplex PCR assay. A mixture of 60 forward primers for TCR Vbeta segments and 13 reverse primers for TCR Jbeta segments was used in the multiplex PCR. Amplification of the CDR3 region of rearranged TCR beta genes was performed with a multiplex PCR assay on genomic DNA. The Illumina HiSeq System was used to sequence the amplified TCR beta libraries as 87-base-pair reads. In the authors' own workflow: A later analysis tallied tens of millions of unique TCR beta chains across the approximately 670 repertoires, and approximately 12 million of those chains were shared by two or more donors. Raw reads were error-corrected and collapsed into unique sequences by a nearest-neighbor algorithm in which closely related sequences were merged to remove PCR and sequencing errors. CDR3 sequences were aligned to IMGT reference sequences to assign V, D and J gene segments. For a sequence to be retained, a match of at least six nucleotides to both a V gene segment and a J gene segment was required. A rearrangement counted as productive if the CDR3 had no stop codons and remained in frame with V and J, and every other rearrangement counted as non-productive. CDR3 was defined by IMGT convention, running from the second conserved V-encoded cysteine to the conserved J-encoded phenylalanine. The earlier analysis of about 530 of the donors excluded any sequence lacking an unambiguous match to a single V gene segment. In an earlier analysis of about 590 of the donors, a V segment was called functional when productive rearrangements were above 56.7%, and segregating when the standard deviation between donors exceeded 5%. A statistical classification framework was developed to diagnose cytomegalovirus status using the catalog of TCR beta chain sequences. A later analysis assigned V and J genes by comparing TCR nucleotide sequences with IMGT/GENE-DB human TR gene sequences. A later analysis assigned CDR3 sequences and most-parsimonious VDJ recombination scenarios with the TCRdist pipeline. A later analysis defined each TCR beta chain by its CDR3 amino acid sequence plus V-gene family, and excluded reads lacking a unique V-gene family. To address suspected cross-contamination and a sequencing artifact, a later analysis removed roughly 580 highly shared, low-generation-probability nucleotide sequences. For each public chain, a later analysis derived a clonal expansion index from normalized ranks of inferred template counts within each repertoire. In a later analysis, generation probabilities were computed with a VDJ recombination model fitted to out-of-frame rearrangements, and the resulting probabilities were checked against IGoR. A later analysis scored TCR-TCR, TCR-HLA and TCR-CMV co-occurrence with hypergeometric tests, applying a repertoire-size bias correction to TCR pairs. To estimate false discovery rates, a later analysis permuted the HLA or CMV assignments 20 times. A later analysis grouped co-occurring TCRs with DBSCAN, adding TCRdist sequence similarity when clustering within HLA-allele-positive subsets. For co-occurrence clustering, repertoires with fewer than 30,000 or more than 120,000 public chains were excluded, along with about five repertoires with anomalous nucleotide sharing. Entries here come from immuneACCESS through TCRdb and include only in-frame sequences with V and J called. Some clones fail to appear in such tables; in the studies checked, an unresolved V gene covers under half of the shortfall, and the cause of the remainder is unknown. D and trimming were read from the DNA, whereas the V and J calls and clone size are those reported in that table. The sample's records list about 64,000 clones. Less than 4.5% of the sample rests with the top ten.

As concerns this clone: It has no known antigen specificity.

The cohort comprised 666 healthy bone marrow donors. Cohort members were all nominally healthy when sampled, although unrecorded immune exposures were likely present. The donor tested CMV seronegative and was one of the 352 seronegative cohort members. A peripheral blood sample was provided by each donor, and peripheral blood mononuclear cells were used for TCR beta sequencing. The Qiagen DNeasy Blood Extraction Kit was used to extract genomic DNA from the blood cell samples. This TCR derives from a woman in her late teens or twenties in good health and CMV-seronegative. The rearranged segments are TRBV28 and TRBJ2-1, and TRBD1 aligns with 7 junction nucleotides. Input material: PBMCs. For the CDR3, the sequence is CASSRDRASVDEQFF. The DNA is TGTGCCAGCAGTCGTGACAGGGCAAGCGTGGACGAGCAGTTCTTC. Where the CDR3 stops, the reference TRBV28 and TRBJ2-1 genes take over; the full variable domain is DVKVTQSSRYLVKRTGEKVFLECVQDMDHENMFWYRQDPGLGLRLIYFSYDVKMKEKGDIPEGYSVSREKKERFSLILESASTNQTSMYLCASSRDRASVDEQFFGPGTRLTVL.